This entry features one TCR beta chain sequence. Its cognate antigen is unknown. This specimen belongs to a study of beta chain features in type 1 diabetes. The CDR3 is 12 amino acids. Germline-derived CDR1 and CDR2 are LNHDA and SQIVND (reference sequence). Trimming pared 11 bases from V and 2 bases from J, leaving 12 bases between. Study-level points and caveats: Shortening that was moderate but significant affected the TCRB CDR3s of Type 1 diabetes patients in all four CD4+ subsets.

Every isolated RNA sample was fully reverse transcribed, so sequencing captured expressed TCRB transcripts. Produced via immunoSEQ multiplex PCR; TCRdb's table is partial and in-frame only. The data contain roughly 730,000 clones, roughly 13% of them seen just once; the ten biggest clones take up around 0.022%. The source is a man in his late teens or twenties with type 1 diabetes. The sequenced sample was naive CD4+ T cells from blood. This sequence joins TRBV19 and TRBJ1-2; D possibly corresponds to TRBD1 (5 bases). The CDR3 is CAVKGSNYGYTF. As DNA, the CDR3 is TGTGCCGTTAAGGGGTCAAACTATGGCTACACCTTC.